Below are 9 T cell receptor beta chains sequenced from a single sample in a study of CD8+ T cells in alopecia areata. As the sequencing template, cDNA was produced by extracting RNA and reverse transcribing it. Only in-frame clones appear in the TCRdb table, and some are missing; sequencing was by immunoSEQ multiplex PCR. The sample has around 290,000 clones, roughly 64% seen once. Sample treatment: oral pan-JAK inhibitor, 5-10 mg twice daily. The sequences come from CD4+ T cells sorted from blood, collected at week 24, from a patient treated with tofacitinib. Source of these receptors: a human donor with alopecia areata.

This clone has just a few counts. The V call is TRBV10-2, the J call TRBJ2-2, with TRBD2 matching over 11 bases. V was clipped by 5 bases and J by 4 bases; unmatched bases: 6. The CDR3 has 16 amino acids. Per the germline V gene, CDR1 is WSHSY and CDR2 is SAAADI. The DNA of the CDR3 is TGCGCCAGCAGTCTAACTAGCGGGGGAAGCACCGGGGAGCTGTTTTTT. This codes for CASSLTSGGSTGELFF.

The sample holds a few counts of this clone. The V and J genes are TRBV11-2 and TRBJ2-7; no reliable D call. The CDR3 is 12 residues long. Trimming removed 7 bases at V and 0 bases at J, with 7 bases between. Germline CDR1 reads SGHAT; CDR2 reads FQNNGV. CDR3 sequence reads: CASTGSSYEQYF. Written as DNA, the CDR3 is TGTGCCAGCACCGGGTCCTCCTACGAGCAGTACTTC.

This clone was observed once. Other DNA sequences in this specimen translate into the identical CDR3. The genes are TRBV28 and TRBJ2-7, with D unclear. Trimming took 5 bases from V and 3 from J, leaving 2 bases between them. In germline, CDR1 is MDHEN, CDR2 SYDVKM. The CDR3 is 10 amino acids. The chain's CDR3 is CASSRYEQYF. Here the CDR3 DNA reads TGTGCCAGCAGTCGCTACGAGCAGTACTTC.

A few counts support this clone. This sequence joins TRBV9 and TRBJ1-3; D is ambiguous. V was trimmed by 4 bases and J by 0 bases, leaving 14 bases between them. There are 16 residues in the CDR3. The V gene's germline CDR1 is SGDLS and CDR2 YYNGEE. The CDR3 sequence is CASSQKNLNSGNTIYF. CDR3 DNA sequence: TGTGCCAGCAGCCAGAAAAACTTAAACTCTGGAAACACCATATATTTT. The variable domain in full, with the rest retrieved from reference TRBV9 and TRBJ1-3, is DSGVTQTPKHLITATGQRVTLRCSPRSGDLSVYWYQQSLDQGLQFLIQYYNGEERAKGNILERFSAQQFPDLHSELNLSSLELGDSALYFCASSQKNLNSGNTIYFGEGSWLTVV.

The chain uses TRBV9 and TRBJ1-6; tentatively, D is TRBD1 (5 bases). The length of the CDR3 is 15 residues. Deletions cut 3 bases from V and 8 bases from J, with 15 bases between. Germline CDR1 and CDR2: SGDLS and YYNGEE. CDR3 nucleotide sequence: TGTGCCAGCAGCGGCCGGGACGGGGGGTATTCACCCCTCCACTTT. Translation gives CASSGRDGGYSPLHF.

The chain recombines TRBV4-2 with TRBJ2-4; D remains unclear. CDR3 length equals 15 residues. The germline gives CDR1 LGHNA, CDR2 YNFKEQ. Trimming pared 4 bases from V and 3 bases from J, leaving 13 bases between. CDR3 sequence reads: CASSLSSWDKNIQYF. In nucleotides, the CDR3 is TGTGCCAGCAGCCTCTCGTCCTGGGACAAAAACATTCAGTACTTC.

The chain is built from TRBV7-2 and TRBJ2-1; 9 positions agree with TRBD2. V shed 5 bases and J 4 bases; nucleotides not matched to a gene: 6. The CDR3 totals 15 residues. Germline assignment: CDR1 SGHTA and CDR2 FQGNSA. CDR3 sequence reads: CASSRGLATYNEQFF. CDR3 in DNA: TGTGCCAGCAGCCGGGGACTAGCTACTTACAATGAGCAGTTCTTC.

This chain joins TRBV29-1 and TRBJ2-3, with D possibly matching TRBD1 (5 bases). V lost 3 bases to trimming and J lost 9 bases, with 16 bases between them. The germline gives CDR1 SQVTM, CDR2 ANQGSEA. CDR3 length: 13 residues. The CDR3 region has the DNA TGCAGCGTTGACCCCACTGGGCAGGGCACGCAGTATTTT. Residues: CSVDPTGQGTQYF.

DNA for the CDR3: TGCGCCAGCAGCTCCCTCCCAGGACAAGCGACCCCGGAGACCCAGTACTTC. Translated, it gives CASSSLPGQATPETQYF. The gene calls are TRBV5-1 and TRBJ2-5; possibly TRBD1 for D (5 bases). The CDR3 contains 17 residues. Germline CDR1 and CDR2: SGHRS and YFSETQ. Trimming stripped 3 bases from V and 5 bases from J, with 23 bases between.